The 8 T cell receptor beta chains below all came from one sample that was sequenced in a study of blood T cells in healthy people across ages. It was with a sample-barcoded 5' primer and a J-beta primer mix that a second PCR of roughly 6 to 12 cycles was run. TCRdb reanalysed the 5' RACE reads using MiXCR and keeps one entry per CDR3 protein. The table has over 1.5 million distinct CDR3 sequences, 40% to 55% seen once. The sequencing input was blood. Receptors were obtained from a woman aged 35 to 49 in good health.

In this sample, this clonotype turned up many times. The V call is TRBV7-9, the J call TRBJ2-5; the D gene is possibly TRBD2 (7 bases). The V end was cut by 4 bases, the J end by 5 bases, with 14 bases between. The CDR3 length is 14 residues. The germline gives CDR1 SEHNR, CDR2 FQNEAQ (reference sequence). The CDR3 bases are TGTGCCAGCAGCTCTCCGGGGAGGGGGGAGACCCAGTACTTC. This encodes CASSSPGRGETQYF.

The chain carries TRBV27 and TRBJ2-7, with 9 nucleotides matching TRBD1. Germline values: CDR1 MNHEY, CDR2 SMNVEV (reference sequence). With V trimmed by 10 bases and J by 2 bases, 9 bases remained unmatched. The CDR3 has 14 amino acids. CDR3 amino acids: CANKRDRETYEQYF. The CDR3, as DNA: TGTGCCAATAAACGGGACAGGGAAACCTACGAGCAGTACTTC.

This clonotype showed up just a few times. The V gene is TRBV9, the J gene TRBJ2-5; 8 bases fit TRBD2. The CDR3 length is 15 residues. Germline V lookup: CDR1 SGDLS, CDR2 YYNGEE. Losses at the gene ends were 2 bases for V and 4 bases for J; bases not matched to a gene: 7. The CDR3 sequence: CASSVGGASIETQYF. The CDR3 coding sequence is TGTGCCAGCAGCGTCGGGGGGGCCTCTATAGAGACCCAGTACTTC.

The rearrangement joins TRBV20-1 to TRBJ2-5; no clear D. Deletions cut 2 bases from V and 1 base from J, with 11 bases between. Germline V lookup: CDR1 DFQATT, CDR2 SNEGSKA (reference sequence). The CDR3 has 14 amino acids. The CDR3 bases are TGCAGTGCTAGACCCCGTGGGGTCCAAGAGACCCAGTACTTC. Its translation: CSARPRGVQETQYF.

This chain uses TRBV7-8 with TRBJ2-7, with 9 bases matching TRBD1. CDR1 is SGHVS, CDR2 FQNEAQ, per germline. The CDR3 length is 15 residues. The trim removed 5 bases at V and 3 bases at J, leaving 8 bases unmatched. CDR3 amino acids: CASSQQTGGGYEQYF. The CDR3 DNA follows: TGTGCCAGCAGCCAACAGACAGGGGGAGGCTACGAGCAGTACTTC. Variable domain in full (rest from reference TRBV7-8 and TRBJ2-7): GAGVSQSPRYKVAKRGQDVALRCDPISGHVSLFWYQQALGQGPEFLTYFQNEAQLDKSGLPSDRFFAERPEGSVSTLKIQRTQQEDSAVYLCASSQQTGGGYEQYFGPGTRLTVT.

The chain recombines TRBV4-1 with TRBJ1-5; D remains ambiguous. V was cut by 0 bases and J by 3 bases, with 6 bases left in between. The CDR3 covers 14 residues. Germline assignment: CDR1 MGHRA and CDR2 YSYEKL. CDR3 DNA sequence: TGCGCCAGCAGCCAAGAACGTTTCAATCAGCCCCAGCATTTT. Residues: CASSQERFNQPQHF.

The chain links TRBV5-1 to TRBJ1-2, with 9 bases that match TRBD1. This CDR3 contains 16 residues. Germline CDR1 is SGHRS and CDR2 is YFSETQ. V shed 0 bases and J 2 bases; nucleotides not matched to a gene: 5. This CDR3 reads CASSLGDRVTNYGYTF. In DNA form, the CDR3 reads TGCGCCAGCAGCTTGGGGGACAGGGTGACAAACTATGGCTACACCTTC.

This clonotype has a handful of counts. The CDR3 loop is CASRLDRGVANEQFF. The CDR3 DNA is TGTGCCAGCAGACTCGACAGGGGGGTTGCAAATGAGCAGTTCTTC. V usage is TRBV6-6 and J usage is TRBJ2-1; 9 bases match TRBD1. With V trimmed by 6 bases and J by 7 bases, 10 bases remained unmatched. The germline V gene encodes CDR1 MNHNY and CDR2 SVGAGI (reference sequence). The CDR3 totals 15 residues.